This note documents a single TCR beta chain sequence. The target of this receptor is not known. No base qualities exist here, and no much larger clone lies one base off it. This record belongs to a study of post-analysis software for immune sequencing data (dated by TCRdb to between 2014 and 2016). About the investigation overall: Recorded disease courses included relapsing-remitting, secondary progressive and progressive-relapsing multiple sclerosis, with some patients lacking subtype annotation. The patient repertoires were compared against 10 to 12 previously published healthy control repertoires obtained from donors aged roughly 6 to 28 years. A subset of samples was prepared in parallel using single-end sample barcoding, then pooled and co-amplified after Illumina adapter ligation.

The method was PCR. The sequencing machine was an Illumina HiSeq 2500. To reduce PCR and sequencing biases, unique molecular identifiers were incorporated into the TCR beta cDNA libraries. Approximately 500,000 cDNA molecules were obtained for every 1 to 10 million input T cells, so each molecule roughly corresponded to one T cell. Patient libraries were prepared and sequenced with the same protocol used for the earlier healthy control dataset. Within a given batch, samples were prepared together, multiplexed and sequenced on the same HiSeq lane. Per the authors' processing: MIGEC was used to process the raw barcoded reads, and molecular identifier groups with only a single read were discarded before consensus assembly and CDR3 extraction. Clonotype tables were post-analysed with VDJtools, and diversity was normalized by down-sampling all datasets to the smallest sample size. Repertoire overlap clustering matched CDR3 amino acid but not nucleotide sequences to correct batch-related cross-sample contamination. Using fastp at Q25 and MiXCR, TCRdb reprocessed the public reads and kept productive beta chains. Every CDR3 protein is listed once, alongside the most common genes and DNA of its rows. For this entry, the V and J calls and clone size follow TCRdb and not the study's own pipeline. The sample table contains roughly 200,000 distinct CDR3 sequences; only one count was recorded for 29% of them. The ten largest clonotypes hold around 3.2% of the sample.

Broader findings and caveats from the paper: When samples were clustered directly using the F measure, samples prepared in the same batch co-clustered strongly, which prompted a batch-effect correction. The control group was slightly older than the multiple sclerosis patient group. Multiple sclerosis patients had significantly lower normalized Chao1 diversity than controls, a result that suggests substantial peripheral T-cell clonal expansion.

To demonstrate the VDJtools post-analysis software, TCR beta repertoires were profiled from the peripheral blood of over ten young patients with multiple sclerosis. The multiple sclerosis patients were children and adolescents ranging in age from roughly 6 to 15 years. The sample was blood. The clonotype was recovered from a girl between 2 and 17 years old with multiple sclerosis.

CDR3 sequence: CASSIIPGLANEQYF. The nucleotide sequence is TGTGCCAGCAGCATCATCCCGGGACTAGCAAATGAGCAGTACTTC. The V gene is TRBV28 and the J gene is TRBJ2-5; 9 central bases correspond to TRBD2. CDR1 and CDR2 (MDHEN, SYDVKM) derive from the germline V gene. V and J are trimmed by 6 bases and 11 bases, and the gene matches miss 16 bases of the junction. The CDR3 starts with the cysteine, ends with the phenylalanine, and has 15 residues. Only CDR3 DNA is held: 45 bases, read in frame from base 1.